The 23 T cell receptor beta chains below come from one sample, sequenced in a study of breast tumors, draining lymph nodes, adjacent tissues. Axillary draining lymph nodes of breast cancer patients supplied the node samples. In TCRdb, the multiplex PCR reads were re-called with MiXCR into one record per CDR3 protein. This table has tens of thousands of distinct CDR3 sequences, approximately 19% appearing once. The sample taken for sequencing was axillary lymph node tissue. The source is a female donor with breast cancer. Some clones in this sample may be carry-over from other donors' samples.

The table lists this clonotype with many counts. The J gene is TRBJ2-1, the V gene TRBV12-3 or TRBV12-4; 7 nucleotides agree with TRBD2. The junction had 13 bases not matched to a gene; V was cut back by 8 bases and J by 6 bases. This CDR3 is 15 amino acids long. For the CDR3, the DNA is TGTGCCAGCGGGTTTCGGGGCGGGAGAGGCAATGAGCAGTTCTTC. Its protein is CASGFRGGRGNEQFF.

The chain uses TRBV28 and TRBJ1-2, with D maybe TRBD1 (5 bases). V lost 5 bases and J lost 5, with 15 bases in between. Germline loops: CDR1 MDHEN, CDR2 SYDVKM. The CDR3 is 14 residues long. The CDR3 bases are TGTGCCAGCAGTCTATCCGACGGGGGGTATGGCTACACCTTC. Protein product: CASSLSDGGYGYTF.

This clonotype appeared a few times. V is TRBV11-2 and J is TRBJ2-5; possible D gene TRBD2, 5 bases. CDR1 and CDR2 from the germline V gene are SGHAT and FQNNGV. The CDR3 loop spans 15 amino acids. V gave up 1 base and J gave up 1 base, with 10 bases separating them. CDR3 nucleotide sequence: TGTGCCAGCAGCTTAGGCGGGCCATTCCAAGAGACCCAGTACTTC. This gives the protein CASSLGGPFQETQYF.

This rearrangement joins TRBV27 to TRBJ2-1; TRBD2 matches 12 bases. The germline gives CDR1 MNHEY, CDR2 SMNVEV (reference sequence). With V trimmed by 4 bases and J by 8 bases, 9 bases remained unmatched. CDR3 length equals 16 residues. The CDR3 region is CASSSSLAGGADEQFF. The CDR3 nucleotides read TGTGCCAGCAGTTCCTCACTAGCGGGAGGTGCCGATGAGCAGTTCTTC.

The chain employs TRBV6-1 and TRBJ1-1, with TRBD1 matching 8 bases. Germline V CDR1 and CDR2: MNHNS, SASEGT. V lost 3 bases and J lost 6; bases outside the gene matches: 6. This CDR3 has 14 amino acids. The CDR3 DNA reads TGTGCCAGCAGTGACAGGGGGCAAAGGGCTGAAGCTTTCTTT. Translating gives CASSDRGQRAEAFF.

The chain joins TRBV18 to TRBJ2-7; 14 nucleotides line up with TRBD2. This CDR3 region has 15 residues. The germline V gene has CDR1 KGHSH and CDR2 LQKENI. V lost 1 base, J lost 5 bases, and 1 base stayed unmatched. CDR3 sequence reads: CASSPRGLAGDEQYF. DNA for the CDR3: TGTGCCAGCTCACCACGGGGACTAGCGGGAGACGAGCAGTACTTC.

This clonotype was detected many times. This rearrangement joins TRBV7-2 to TRBJ2-5; 9 positions match TRBD2. Looked up from germline, CDR1 is SGHTA and CDR2 is FQGNSA. The junction had 2 bases not matched to a gene; V was cut back by 5 bases and J by 1 base. The CDR3 extends over 14 amino acids. CDR3 residues: CASSTGLAQETQYF. DNA for the CDR3: TGTGCCAGCAGCACGGGACTAGCCCAAGAGACCCAGTACTTC.

The rearrangement uses TRBV9 and TRBJ2-2; the D is unclear. CDR3 length: 17 amino acids. Germline V gives CDR1 SGDLS, CDR2 YYNGEE. The V end was cut by 0 bases, the J end by 1 base, with 13 bases between. DNA of the CDR3: TGTGCCAGCAGCGTAGTCTCAAACCCCGGGAACACCGGGGAGCTGTTTTTT. As protein: CASSVVSNPGNTGELFF. Full variable domain (remainder filled in from reference TRBV9 and TRBJ2-2): DSGVTQTPKHLITATGQRVTLRCSPRSGDLSVYWYQQSLDQGLQFLIQYYNGEERAKGNILERFSAQQFPDLHSELNLSSLELGDSALYFCASSVVSNPGNTGELFFGEGSRLTVL.

The genes are TRBV28 and TRBJ2-7, with D possibly being TRBD1 or TRBD2 (6 bases each). Germline loops: CDR1 MDHEN, CDR2 SYDVKM. The CDR3 totals 14 residues. V was cut by 7 bases and J by 5 bases, with 18 bases left in between. The CDR3 DNA follows: TGTGCCAGCAATAGATACAGGGAGGTCGACGAGCAGTACTTC. Its protein is CASNRYREVDEQYF. Looking up the rest from reference TRBV28 and TRBJ2-7 gives the full variable domain: DVKVTQSSRYLVKRTGEKVFLECVQDMDHENMFWYRQDPGLGLRLIYFSYDVKMKEKGDIPEGYSVSREKKERFSLILESASTNQTSMYLCASNRYREVDEQYFGPGTRLTVT.

This clonotype was found many times. The chain joins TRBV7-2 to TRBJ2-7; D remains ambiguous. CDR1 is SGHTA, CDR2 FQGNSA, per germline. Trimming cost V 6 bases and J 4 bases, with 19 bases left between them. The CDR3 covers 15 residues. The CDR3 sequence: CASSPRPAPGYEQYF. CDR3 bases: TGTGCCAGCAGTCCTAGGCCCGCCCCCGGGTACGAGCAGTACTTC.

This sequence joins TRBV6-2 or TRBV6-3 and TRBJ1-5; weak D call: TRBD1 (5 bases). The V gene lost 6 bases and the J gene lost 3 bases, with 15 bases spanning the gap. Germline CDR1 is MNHEY and CDR2 is SVGEGT. The CDR3 runs to 15 residues. The DNA for the CDR3 is TGTGCCAGCAGGAAAGGGACGGCCTACAATCAGCCCCAGCATTTT. It yields the protein CASRKGTAYNQPQHF.

Concerning this clonotype itself: Given a much more abundant clone one base away, this may be a read error. This chain joins TRBV6-2 or TRBV6-3 and TRBJ2-3, with 11 bases lining up with TRBD1. CDR1 is MNHEY, CDR2 SVGEGT, per germline. CDR3 length: 16 amino acids. CDR3 sequence (DNA): TGTGCCGGCAGTTACTCGAAGGGACAGGGGGTGGATACGCAGTATTTT. Translated, it gives CAGSYSKGQGVDTQYF.

The J gene is TRBJ2-3, the V gene TRBV28, with 9 nucleotides matching TRBD1. The CDR3 covers 16 residues. Germline assignment: CDR1 MDHEN and CDR2 SYDVKM. The V gene end was trimmed by 5 bases and the J gene end by 4 bases; junction bases not matched to a gene: 10. The CDR3 DNA reads TGTGCCAGCAGTACGCCGGGACAGGGTCGCCCAGATACGCAGTATTTT. Amino acid sequence: CASSTPGQGRPDTQYF.

The table lists this clonotype with many counts. This chain links TRBV9 with TRBJ2-3; D unclear. This CDR3 has 14 amino acids. Germline V gene data show CDR1 as SGDLS and CDR2 as YYNGEE. Trimming removed 0 bases at V and 2 bases at J, with 7 bases between. The CDR3 protein is CASSVELITDTQYF. The DNA of the CDR3 is TGTGCCAGCAGCGTAGAACTAATCACAGATACGCAGTATTTT. The variable domain in full, completed from reference TRBV9 and TRBJ2-3, reads DSGVTQTPKHLITATGQRVTLRCSPRSGDLSVYWYQQSLDQGLQFLIQYYNGEERAKGNILERFSAQQFPDLHSELNLSSLELGDSALYFCASSVELITDTQYFGPGTRLTVL.

This clonotype has a count of ten or more. The chain is built from TRBV2 and TRBJ2-3; the match to TRBD1 covers 7 bases. Germline V CDR1 and CDR2: SNHLY, FYNNEI. The CDR3 runs 13 residues. V shed 8 bases, J shed 0 bases, and the junction held 2 bases outside the gene matches. CDR3 residues: CASGQASTDTQYF. The CDR3, as DNA: TGTGCCAGCGGACAGGCAAGCACAGATACGCAGTATTTT.

This clonotype appeared many times. The V call is TRBV4-3, the J call TRBJ1-2, with D perhaps matching TRBD1 (5 bases). CDR3 length equals 17 residues. Per germline, CDR1 LGHNA and CDR2 YSLEER. V was trimmed by 4 bases and J by 7 bases, leaving 25 bases between them. In DNA, the CDR3 is TGCGCCAGCAGCCCCCAACGGGTTCGGGTTAGGGGAAGTGGCTACACCTTC. Protein sequence: CASSPQRVRVRGSGYTF.

The sample holds many counts of this clonotype. The chain joins TRBV5-4 to TRBJ2-3, with TRBD2 matching over 10 bases. V lost 0 bases to trimming and J lost 0 bases; unmatched junction nucleotides: 4. Germline V gives CDR1 SGHNT, CDR2 YYREEE (reference sequence). CDR3 size: 17 residues. The CDR3 DNA sequence: TGTGCCAGCAGCTTGGAGCTAGCGGGAGTGAGCACAGATACGCAGTATTTT. It is translated as CASSLELAGVSTDTQYF. Complete variable domain (other parts from reference TRBV5-4 and TRBJ2-3): ETGVTQSPTHLIKTRGQQVTLRCSSQSGHNTVSWYQQALGQGPQFIFQYYREEENGRGNFPPRFSGLQFPNYSSELNVNALELDDSALYLCASSLELAGVSTDTQYFGPGTRLTVL.

This clonotype was counted at least ten times. This chain links TRBV28 with TRBJ2-5, with 7 positions matching TRBD1. The CDR3 sequence is 12 residues long. CDR1 MDHEN and CDR2 SYDVKM come from the germline V gene. J was trimmed by 9 bases and V by 6 bases; bases with no gene match: 7. DNA of the CDR3: TGTGCCAGCAGCCCAAATCAGGGGGCCCAGTACTTC. It yields the protein CASSPNQGAQYF. The variable domain in full, completed from reference TRBV28 and TRBJ2-5, reads DVKVTQSSRYLVKRTGEKVFLECVQDMDHENMFWYRQDPGLGLRLIYFSYDVKMKEKGDIPEGYSVSREKKERFSLILESASTNQTSMYLCASSPNQGAQYFGPGTRLLVL.

This clonotype was counted ten times or more. V usage is TRBV4-3 and J usage is TRBJ1-2; a possible D gene is TRBD1 (5 bases). Germline CDR1 LGHNA, CDR2 YSLEER. This CDR3 region has 15 residues. V shed 1 base and J shed 0 bases, with 9 bases lying between them. Here the CDR3 DNA reads TGCGCCAGCAGCCAAGTTGAGGGGCCTAACTATGGCTACACCTTC. This gives the protein CASSQVEGPNYGYTF.

This clonotype was seen repeatedly, ten times or more. This chain links TRBV5-8 with TRBJ2-7; the D gene is possibly TRBD2 (7 bases). The V end was cut by 1 base, the J end by 7 bases, with 12 bases between. In germline, CDR1 is SGHTS, CDR2 YDEGEE. The CDR3 totals 13 residues. CDR3 amino acids: CASSLRGAGEQYF. The CDR3 coding sequence is TGTGCCAGCAGCTTGCGGGGGGCGGGGGAGCAGTACTTC.

This sequence joins TRBV18 and TRBJ1-4, with D hard to call. Trimming cost V 6 bases and J 8 bases, with 16 bases left between them. The length of the CDR3 is 14 residues. Germline loops: CDR1 KGHSH, CDR2 LQKENI. CDR3 DNA sequence: TGTGCCAGCTCTTTCTACCCGGTCTACGAAAAACTGTTTTTT. This sequence encodes CASSFYPVYEKLFF.

For this clonotype: Germline is not matched at one junction end, which may reflect a read error. The chain carries TRBV7-9 and TRBJ2-5, with D perhaps matching TRBD1 or TRBD2 (6 bases each). Germline V gene data show CDR1 as SEHNR and CDR2 as FQNEAQ (reference sequence). CDR3 length: 13 amino acids. The CDR3 region is CAGERGAQGTQYF. CDR3 DNA sequence: TGTGCCGGCGAGAGGGGGGCTCAAGGGACCCAGTACTTC.

The table lists this clonotype with many counts. The V gene is TRBV5-4, the J gene TRBJ2-1, with 7 bases lining up with TRBD2. CDR3 length: 16 residues. V lost 0 bases, J lost 0 bases, and 3 bases stayed unmatched. The germline gives CDR1 SGHNT, CDR2 YYREEE (reference sequence). CDR3 sequence: CASSLEGGSSYNEQFF. CDR3 DNA: TGTGCCAGCAGCTTGGAGGGCGGGAGCTCCTACAATGAGCAGTTCTTC.